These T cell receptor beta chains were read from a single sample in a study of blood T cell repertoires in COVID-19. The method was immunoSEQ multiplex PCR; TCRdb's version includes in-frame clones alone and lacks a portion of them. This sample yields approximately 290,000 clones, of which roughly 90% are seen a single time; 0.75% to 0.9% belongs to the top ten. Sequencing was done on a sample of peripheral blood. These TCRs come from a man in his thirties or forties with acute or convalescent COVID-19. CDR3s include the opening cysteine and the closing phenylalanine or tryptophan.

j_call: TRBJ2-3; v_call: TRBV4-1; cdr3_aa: CASSQDGSGTDTQYF
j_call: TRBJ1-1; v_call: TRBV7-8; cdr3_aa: CASSLKLTGAEAFF
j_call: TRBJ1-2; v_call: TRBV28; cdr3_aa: CASASGGSNYGYTF
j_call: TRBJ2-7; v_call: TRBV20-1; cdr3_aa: CSASLGTIYYEQYF
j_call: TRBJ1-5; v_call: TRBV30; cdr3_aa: CACSGGGGQPQHF
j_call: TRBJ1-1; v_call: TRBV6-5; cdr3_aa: CASSYSNRHRNTEAFF
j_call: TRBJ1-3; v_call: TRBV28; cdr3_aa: CASTILPTGGGSNTIYF
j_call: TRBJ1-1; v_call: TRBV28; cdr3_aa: CASNRGVPMNTEAFF
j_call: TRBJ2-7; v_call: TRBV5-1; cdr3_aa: CASSHNERQGWQYF
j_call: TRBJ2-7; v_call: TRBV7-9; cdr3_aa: CALRGETYEQYF
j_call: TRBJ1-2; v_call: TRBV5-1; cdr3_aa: CASSGDRGTEGYTF
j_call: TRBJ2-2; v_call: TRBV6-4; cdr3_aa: CASRTKGTGGTGELFF
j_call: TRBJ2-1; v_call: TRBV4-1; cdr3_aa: CASQTGFSSYNEQFF
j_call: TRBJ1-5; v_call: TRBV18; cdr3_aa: CASSRSQASQPQHF
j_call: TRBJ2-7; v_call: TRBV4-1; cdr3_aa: CASSQGVLADEQYF
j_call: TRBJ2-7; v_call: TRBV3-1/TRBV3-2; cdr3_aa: CASSQEGAADEQYF
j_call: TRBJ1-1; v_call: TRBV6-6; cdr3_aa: CASSVSSGTEAFF
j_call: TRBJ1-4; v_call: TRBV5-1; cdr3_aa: CASTMTTTNEKLFF
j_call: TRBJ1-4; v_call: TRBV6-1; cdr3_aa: CASSEGQGNEKLFF
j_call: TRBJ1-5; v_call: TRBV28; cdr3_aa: CASSSGVGSLHQPQHF
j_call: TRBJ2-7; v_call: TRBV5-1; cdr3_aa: CASSSLADYEQYF
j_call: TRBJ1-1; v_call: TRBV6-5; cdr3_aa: CASIVTSGGTEAFF
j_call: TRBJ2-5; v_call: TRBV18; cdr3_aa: CASSPAGASGTETQYF
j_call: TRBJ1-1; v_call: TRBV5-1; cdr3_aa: CASSLAVIGAEAFF
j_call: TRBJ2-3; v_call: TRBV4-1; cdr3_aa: CASSQVPSGVADTQYF
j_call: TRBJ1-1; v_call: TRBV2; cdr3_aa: CASRGDRGHTEAFF
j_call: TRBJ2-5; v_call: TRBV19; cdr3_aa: CASSIDAGVRQETQYF
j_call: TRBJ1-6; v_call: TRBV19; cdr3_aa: CASRDRGASPLHF
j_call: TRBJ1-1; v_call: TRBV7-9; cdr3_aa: CASSLAGWAGKNTEAFF
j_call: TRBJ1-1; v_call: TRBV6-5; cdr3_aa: CASSPGGDTEAFF
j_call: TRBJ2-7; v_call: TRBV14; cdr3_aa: CASSQEKRSGTGGVKEYEQYF
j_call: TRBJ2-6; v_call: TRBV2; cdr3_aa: CASSRSSGSGANVLTF
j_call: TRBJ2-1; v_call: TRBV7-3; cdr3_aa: CASSLGLAHNEQFF
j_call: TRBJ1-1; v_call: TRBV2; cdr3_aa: CASSGQGTLTEAFF
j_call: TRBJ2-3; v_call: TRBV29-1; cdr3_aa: CSVENGRRDTQYF
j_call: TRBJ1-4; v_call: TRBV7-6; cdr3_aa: CASSLVSRGIGEKLFF
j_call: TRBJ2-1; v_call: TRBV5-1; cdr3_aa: CASRRTGGEQFF
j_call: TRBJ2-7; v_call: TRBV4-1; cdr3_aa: CASSQGTRTGIYEQYF
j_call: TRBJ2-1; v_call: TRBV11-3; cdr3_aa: CASSLRETPGFDEQFF
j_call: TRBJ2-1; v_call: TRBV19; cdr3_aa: CASSIWGAVYNEQFF
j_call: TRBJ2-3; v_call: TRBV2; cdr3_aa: CARGGQGTDTQYF